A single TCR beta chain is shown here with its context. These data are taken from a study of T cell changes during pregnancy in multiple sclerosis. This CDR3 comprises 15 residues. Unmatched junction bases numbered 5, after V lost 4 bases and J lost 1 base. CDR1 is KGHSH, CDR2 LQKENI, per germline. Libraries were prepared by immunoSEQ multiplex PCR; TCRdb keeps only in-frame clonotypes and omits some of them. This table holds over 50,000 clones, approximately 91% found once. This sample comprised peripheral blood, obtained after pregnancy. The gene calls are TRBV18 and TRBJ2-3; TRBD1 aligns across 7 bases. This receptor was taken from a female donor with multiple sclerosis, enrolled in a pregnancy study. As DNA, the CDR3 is TGTGCCAGCTCACACAGGGGTCAGGGCACAGATACGCAGTATTTT. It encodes CASSHRGQGTDTQYF.